This TCR beta chain was recorded in a study of blood T cell repertoires in COVID-19. Study overall: Spain, Italy and the United States supplied samples that represented acute and convalescent COVID-19.

CDR3 length: 13 amino acids. V was shortened by 7 bases and J by 1 base, with 10 bases between the two germline ends. CDR1 SGHTA and CDR2 FQGNSA come from the germline V gene. Source study methods: Amplification of reference gene primers provided the estimated nucleated cell counts. TCRdb's copy holds only in-frame clones and misses some; the assay was immunoSEQ multiplex PCR. Clone size and V and J calls were adopted from that table, with D and trimming inferred from the DNA. In the table there are 190,000 or so clones, around 78% of which are singletons. V gene TRBV7-2 combines with J gene TRBJ1-1; unclear D gene. The TCR comes from a woman older than 75 with active or convalescent COVID-19. Sequences were obtained from peripheral blood. CDR3 nucleotide sequence: TGTGCCAGCACCCCAAACAAGAACACTGAAGCTTTCTTT. Protein sequence: CASTPNKNTEAFF.